This T cell receptor (beta chain) was documented in a study of naive and memory T cell subsets. Findings of the study overall: Naive repertoires, especially CD8, held a few larger clonotypes, possibly memory cells re-expressing CD45RA. In naive cells, over 85% of TCR sequences were seen only once.

Two oligonucleotides, mixed equimolar, formed the beta constant-region primer covering TRBC1 and TRBC2. Each CDR3 protein is one row after TCRdb ran MiXCR on the UMI-ligation and nested PCR reads. The repertoire holds roughly 140,000 distinct CDR3 sequences, with more than 15% as singletons. Trimming left V 3 bases short and J 6 bases short, with 14 bases between. The CDR3 loop spans 15 amino acids. CDR1 and CDR2 from the germline V gene are SEHNR and FQNEAQ (reference sequence). As for this clonotype: Its antigen is not known.

Separate alpha and beta amplification began at the second PCR step. Cells stained for CD3, CD4, CD8, CD45RA, CD27 and viability were sorted into four CD45RA/CD27 subsets. Specimen: naive CD4+ T cells from blood. This receptor was obtained from a human donor in good health. The rearrangement joins TRBV7-9 to TRBJ1-4, with D possibly matching TRBD1 (6 bases). Written as DNA, the CDR3 is TGTGCCAGCAGCTTGGGGACACCGGCACATGAAAAACTGTTTTTT. It specifies CASSLGTPAHEKLFF.